Reported below is one T cell receptor (beta chain). The antigen is undetermined. These data come from a study of blood T cells in healthy people across ages. On the study more broadly: Per every two T cells, about one barcoded beta molecule was captured by template switching. Study observations and caveats: Age brought a roughly linear fall in TCR beta diversity measured per million T cells. Strongly correlated with naive T cell percentage was TCR beta diversity.

Trimming cost V 0 bases and J 4 bases; bases outside gene matches: 7. Looked up from germline, CDR1 is LGHNA and CDR2 is YNFKEQ. CDR3 length equals 17 residues. The authors ran a second PCR of about 7 to 12 cycles using a sample-barcoded 5' primer and a J-beta primer mix. MiXCR, applied by TCRdb to the 5' RACE reads, yields one record per CDR3 protein. Found here are around 1.5 million distinct CDR3 sequences, roughly 59% of them singletons; the top ten hold about 6.3%. The rearrangement joins TRBV4-2 to TRBJ2-5; TRBD1 agrees at 11 bases. Sequenced: blood. This clonotype was sampled from a young man in good health. The CDR3 region is CASSQEPTGTGGETQYF. The CDR3 coding sequence is TGTGCCAGCAGCCAAGAGCCAACCGGGACAGGGGGAGAGACCCAGTACTTC.